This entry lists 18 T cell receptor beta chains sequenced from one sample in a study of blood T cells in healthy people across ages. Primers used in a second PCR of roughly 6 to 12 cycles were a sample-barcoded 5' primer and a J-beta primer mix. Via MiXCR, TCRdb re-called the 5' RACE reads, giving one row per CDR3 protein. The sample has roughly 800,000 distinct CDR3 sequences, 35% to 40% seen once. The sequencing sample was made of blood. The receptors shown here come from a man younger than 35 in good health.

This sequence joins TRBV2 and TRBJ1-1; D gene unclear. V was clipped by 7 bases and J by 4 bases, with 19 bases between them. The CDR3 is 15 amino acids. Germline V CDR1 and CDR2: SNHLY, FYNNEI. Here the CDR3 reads CASNWYNSLSTEAFF. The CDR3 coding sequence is TGTGCCAGCAACTGGTATAACAGTCTAAGCACTGAAGCTTTCTTT.

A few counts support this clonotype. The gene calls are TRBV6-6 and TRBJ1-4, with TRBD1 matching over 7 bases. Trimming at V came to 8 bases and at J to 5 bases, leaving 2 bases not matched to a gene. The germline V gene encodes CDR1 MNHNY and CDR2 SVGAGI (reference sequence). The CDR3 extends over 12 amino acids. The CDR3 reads CASGRGNEKLFF. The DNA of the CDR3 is TGTGCCAGCGGCAGGGGGAATGAAAAACTGTTTTTT.

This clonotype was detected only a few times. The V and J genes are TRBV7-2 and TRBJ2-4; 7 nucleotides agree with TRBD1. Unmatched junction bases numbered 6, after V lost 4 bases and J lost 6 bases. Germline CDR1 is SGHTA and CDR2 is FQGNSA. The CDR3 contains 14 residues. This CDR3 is CASSSTGISNIQYF. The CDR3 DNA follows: TGTGCCAGCAGCTCGACAGGGATTTCAAACATTCAGTACTTC.

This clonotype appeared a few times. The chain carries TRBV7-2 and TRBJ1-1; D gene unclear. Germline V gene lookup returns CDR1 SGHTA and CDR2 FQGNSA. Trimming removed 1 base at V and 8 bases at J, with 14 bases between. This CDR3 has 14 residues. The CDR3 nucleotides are TGTGCCAGCAGCTTAGATCGTGCAGGAGGGGAAGCTTTCTTT. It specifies CASSLDRAGGEAFF.

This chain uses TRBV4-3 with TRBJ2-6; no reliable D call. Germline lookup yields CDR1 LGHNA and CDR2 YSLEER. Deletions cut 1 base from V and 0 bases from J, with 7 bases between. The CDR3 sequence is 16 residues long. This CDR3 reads CASSQGRISGANVLTF. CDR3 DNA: TGCGCCAGCAGCCAAGGACGGATCTCTGGGGCCAACGTCCTGACTTTC.

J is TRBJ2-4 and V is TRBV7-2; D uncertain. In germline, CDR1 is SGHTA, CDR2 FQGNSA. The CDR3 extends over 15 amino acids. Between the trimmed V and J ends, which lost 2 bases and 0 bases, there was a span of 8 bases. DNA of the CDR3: TGTGCCAGCAGCTTACTACTGATAGCCAAAAACATTCAGTACTTC. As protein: CASSLLLIAKNIQYF. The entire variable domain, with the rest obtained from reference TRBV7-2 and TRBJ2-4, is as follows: GAGVSQSPSNKVTEKGKDVELRCDPISGHTALYWYRQSLGQGLEFLIYFQGNSAPDKSGLPSDRFSAERTGGSVSTLTIQRTQQEDSAVYLCASSLLLIAKNIQYFGAGTRLSVL.

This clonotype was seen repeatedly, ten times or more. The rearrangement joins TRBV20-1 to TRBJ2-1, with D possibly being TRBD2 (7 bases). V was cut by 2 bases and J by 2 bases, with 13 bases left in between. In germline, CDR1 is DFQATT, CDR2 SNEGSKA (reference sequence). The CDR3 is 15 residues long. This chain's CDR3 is CSARPGGPPYNEQFF. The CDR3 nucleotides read TGCAGTGCTAGACCGGGGGGCCCCCCCTACAATGAGCAGTTCTTC.

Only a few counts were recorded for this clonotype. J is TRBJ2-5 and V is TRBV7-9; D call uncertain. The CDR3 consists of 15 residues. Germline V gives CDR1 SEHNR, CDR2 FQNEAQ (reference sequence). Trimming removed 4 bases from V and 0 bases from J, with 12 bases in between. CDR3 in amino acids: CASSWGFLYQETQYF. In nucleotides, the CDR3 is TGTGCCAGCAGCTGGGGATTTTTGTACCAAGAGACCCAGTACTTC.

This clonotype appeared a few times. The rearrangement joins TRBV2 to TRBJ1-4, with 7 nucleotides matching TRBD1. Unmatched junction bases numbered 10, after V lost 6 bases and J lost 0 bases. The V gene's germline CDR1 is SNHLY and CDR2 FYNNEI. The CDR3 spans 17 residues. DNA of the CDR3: TGTGCCAGCAGACCCGGACAGGATCTCTCAACTAATGAAAAACTGTTTTTT. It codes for CASRPGQDLSTNEKLFF.

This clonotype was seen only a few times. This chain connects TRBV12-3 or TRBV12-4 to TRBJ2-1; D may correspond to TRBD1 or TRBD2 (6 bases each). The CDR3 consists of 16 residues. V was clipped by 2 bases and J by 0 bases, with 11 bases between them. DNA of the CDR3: TGTGCCAGCAGTTTAATGGGGGGCGGCTCCTACAATGAGCAGTTCTTC. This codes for CASSLMGGGSYNEQFF.

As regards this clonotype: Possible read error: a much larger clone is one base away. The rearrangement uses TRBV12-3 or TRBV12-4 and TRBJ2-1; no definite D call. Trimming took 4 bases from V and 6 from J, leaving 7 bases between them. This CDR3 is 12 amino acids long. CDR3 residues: CASSSFLNEQFF. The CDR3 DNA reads TGTGCCAGCAGTTCGTTTCTCAATGAGCAGTTCTTC.

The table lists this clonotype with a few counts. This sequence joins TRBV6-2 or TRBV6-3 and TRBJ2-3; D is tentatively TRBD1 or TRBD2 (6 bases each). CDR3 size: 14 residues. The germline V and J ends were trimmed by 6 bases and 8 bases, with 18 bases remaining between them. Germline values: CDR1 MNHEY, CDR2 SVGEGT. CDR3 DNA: TGTGCCAGCAGCAAAACGGGGGCCCAAGGTACGCAGTATTTT. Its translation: CASSKTGAQGTQYF.

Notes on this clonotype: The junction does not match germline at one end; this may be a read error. The CDR3 protein is CASSQGPANNEQFF. CDR3 DNA: TGCGCCAGCAGTCAAGGCCCAGCAAACAATGAGCAGTTCTTC. The V and J genes are TRBV4-3 and TRBJ2-1; no clear D. The V gene's germline CDR1 is LGHNA and CDR2 YSLEER. The CDR3 contains 14 residues.

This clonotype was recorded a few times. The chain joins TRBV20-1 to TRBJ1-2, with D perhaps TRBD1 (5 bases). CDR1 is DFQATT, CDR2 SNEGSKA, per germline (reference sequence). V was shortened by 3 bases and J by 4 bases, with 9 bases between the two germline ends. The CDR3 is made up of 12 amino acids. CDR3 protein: CSASEGSYGYTF. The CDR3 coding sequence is TGCAGTGCTAGTGAGGGGAGCTATGGCTACACCTTC.

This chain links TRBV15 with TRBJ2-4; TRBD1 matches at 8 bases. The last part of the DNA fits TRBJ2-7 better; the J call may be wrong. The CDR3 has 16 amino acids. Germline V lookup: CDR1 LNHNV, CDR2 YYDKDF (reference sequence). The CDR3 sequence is CATSSLSGQGLHEQYF. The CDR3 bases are TGTGCCACCAGCAGTCTTTCAGGACAGGGTTTGCACGAGCAGTACTTC.

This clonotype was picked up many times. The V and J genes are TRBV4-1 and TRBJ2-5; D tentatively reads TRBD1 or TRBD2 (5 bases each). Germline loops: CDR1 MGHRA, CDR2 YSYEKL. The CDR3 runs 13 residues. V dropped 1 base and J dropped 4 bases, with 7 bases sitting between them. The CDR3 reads CASSQGGLETQYF. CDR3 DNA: TGCGCCAGCAGCCAAGGGGGGTTAGAGACCCAGTACTTC.

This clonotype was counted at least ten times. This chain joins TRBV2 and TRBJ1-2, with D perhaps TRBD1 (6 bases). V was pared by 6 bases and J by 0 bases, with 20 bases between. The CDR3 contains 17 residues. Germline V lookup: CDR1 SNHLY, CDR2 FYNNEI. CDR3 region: CASRSLGGGQANYGYTF. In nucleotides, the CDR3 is TGTGCCAGCAGAAGTCTGGGCGGGGGCCAAGCTAACTATGGCTACACCTTC. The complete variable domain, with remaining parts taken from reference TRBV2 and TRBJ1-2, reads EPEVTQTPSHQVTQMGQEVILRCVPISNHLYFYWYRQILGQKVEFLVSFYNNEISEKSEIFDDQFSVERPDGSNFTLKIRSTKLEDSAMYFCASRSLGGGQANYGYTFGSGTRLTVV.

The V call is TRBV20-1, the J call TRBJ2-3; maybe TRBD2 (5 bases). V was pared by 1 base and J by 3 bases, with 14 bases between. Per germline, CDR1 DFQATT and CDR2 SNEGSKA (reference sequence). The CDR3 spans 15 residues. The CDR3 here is CSARADGKHTDTQYF. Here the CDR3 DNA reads TGCAGTGCTAGAGCGGACGGGAAGCATACAGATACGCAGTATTTT.